This T cell receptor beta chain was documented in a study of blood T cell repertoires in COVID-19. Germline CDR1 reads SGHDT; CDR2 reads YYEEEE. This CDR3 contains 14 residues. Germline trimming cut 4 bases from V and 8 bases from J; bases unmatched to any gene: 8. The protocol was immunoSEQ multiplex PCR, while the TCRdb copy is restricted to in-frame clones and leaves out a portion. The table records 150,000 to 200,000 clones, approximately 89% of them present only once. The participants were between roughly 18 and 89 years old and came from some 23 US areas. Clinical history as reported by participants underpinned cohort assignment.

Sequencing was performed on PBMCs or T cells enriched from blood (not recorded which). The genes are TRBV5-6 and TRBJ1-4; 7 bases fit TRBD1. This TCR derives from a woman between 18 and 29 years old who had recovered from COVID-19. As DNA, the CDR3 is TGTGCCAGCAGCCCGACAGGGCTGAGAGAAAAACTGTTTTTT. It translates to CASSPTGLREKLFF.